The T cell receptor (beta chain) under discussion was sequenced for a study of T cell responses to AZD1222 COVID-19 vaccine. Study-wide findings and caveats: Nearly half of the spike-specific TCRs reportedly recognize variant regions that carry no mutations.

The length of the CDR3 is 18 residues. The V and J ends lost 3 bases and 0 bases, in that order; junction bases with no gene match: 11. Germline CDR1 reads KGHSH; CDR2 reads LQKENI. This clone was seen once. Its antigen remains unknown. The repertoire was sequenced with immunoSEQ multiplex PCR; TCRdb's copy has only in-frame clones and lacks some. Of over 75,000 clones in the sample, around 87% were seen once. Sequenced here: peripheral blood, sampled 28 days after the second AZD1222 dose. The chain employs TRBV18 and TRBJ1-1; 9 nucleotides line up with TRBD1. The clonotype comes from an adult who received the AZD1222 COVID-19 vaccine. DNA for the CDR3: TGTGCCAGCTCACCCCGGGACAGGGCACCTGTAATGAACACTGAAGCTTTCTTT. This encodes CASSPRDRAPVMNTEAFF.